This passage covers 25 T cell receptor beta chains from one sample sequenced in a study of cytomegalovirus exposure and HLA in healthy donors. PCR used 60 Vbeta primers and 13 Jbeta primers. Measured with immunoSEQ multiplex PCR; TCRdb has only the in-frame clones, and not every one. The table records 90,000 to 95,000 clones, 70% to 80% of them present only once. Sequencing used PBMCs. The receptors originated from a man aged 25 to 40 in good health and CMV-seronegative.

This chain links TRBV29-1 with TRBJ1-2, with a weak D call TRBD1 (5 bases). V was shortened by 7 bases and J by 4 bases, with 16 bases between the two germline ends. This CDR3 contains 13 residues. Germline CDR1 is SQVTM and CDR2 is ANQGSEA. The CDR3 loop reads CSAGPGSGYGYTF. The CDR3 region has the DNA TGCAGCGCCGGCCCAGGGTCAGGCTATGGCTACACCTTC.

This chain uses TRBV6-6 with TRBJ1-5; 7 bases match TRBD1. Germline V gene data show CDR1 as MNHNY and CDR2 as SVGAGI (reference sequence). V shed 4 bases, J shed 5 bases, and the junction held 8 bases outside the gene matches. The CDR3 has 15 residues. CDR3 in amino acids: CASSSPGGNDQPQHF. The CDR3 bases are TGTGCCAGCAGTTCACCAGGGGGTAACGATCAGCCCCAGCATTTT.

This clone was picked up a small number of times. V usage is TRBV7-6 and J usage is TRBJ2-1; TRBD2 aligns across 7 bases. The CDR3 spans 14 residues. CDR1 and CDR2 from the germline V gene are SGHVS and FNYEAQ. V shed 1 base and J 8 bases; nucleotides not matched to a gene: 5. Here the CDR3 DNA reads TGTGCCAGCAGCTTAGGGGGGGGGTTAGATGAGCAGTTCTTC. Its translation: CASSLGGGLDEQFF.

V usage is TRBV5-5 and J usage is TRBJ1-2; D is perhaps TRBD1 (6 bases). The CDR3 consists of 16 residues. Germline CDR1 is SGHKS and CDR2 is YYEKEE (reference sequence). Trimming pared 0 bases from V and 4 bases from J, leaving 16 bases between. This chain's CDR3 is CASSLGMGHPSYGYTF. CDR3 nucleotides: TGTGCCAGCAGCTTGGGCATGGGACACCCCAGCTATGGCTACACCTTC.

The chain is built from TRBV5-5 and TRBJ2-7; 8 bases are shared with TRBD2. The CDR3 is 14 residues long. Trimming at V came to 6 bases and at J to 2 bases, leaving 7 bases not matched to a gene. Germline CDR1 reads SGHKS; CDR2 reads YYEKEE (reference sequence). The chain's CDR3 is CASTWTSTTYEQYF. CDR3 nucleotides: TGTGCCAGCACCTGGACTAGCACTACCTACGAGCAGTACTTC. The whole variable domain, filled in from reference TRBV5-5 and TRBJ2-7, reads DAGVTQSPTHLIKTRGQQVTLRCSPISGHKSVSWYQQVLGQGPQFIFQYYEKEERGRGNFPDRFSARQFPNYSSELNVNALLLGDSALYLCASTWTSTTYEQYFGPGTRLTVT.

This clone was seen only a few times. The V call is TRBV6-4, the J call TRBJ2-3; 8 positions match TRBD2. The V segment lost 2 bases and the J segment 8 bases; nucleotides outside the gene matches: 3. The germline V gene has CDR1 MRHNA and CDR2 SNTAGT. There are 13 residues in the CDR3. Here the CDR3 DNA reads TGTGCCAGCAGTGACGTGGGACTAGGTACGCAGTATTTT. This sequence encodes CASSDVGLGTQYF.

This clone appeared many times. The rearrangement uses TRBV4-2 and TRBJ1-2; TRBD1 matches at 8 bases. The ends lost 0 bases at V and 5 bases at J; junction bases unmatched: 8. This CDR3 is built from 16 residues. Germline V gives CDR1 LGHNA, CDR2 YNFKEQ. The DNA for the CDR3 is TGTGCCAGCAGCCAAGATAAGGACAGGGCGCGATATGGCTACACCTTC. Amino acid sequence: CASSQDKDRARYGYTF.

A few counts support this clone. The chain has TRBV13 and TRBJ1-6, with 9 bases matching TRBD1. The V gene's germline CDR1 is PRHDT and CDR2 FYEKMQ (reference sequence). The CDR3 spans 15 residues. Trimming at V came to 8 bases and at J to 5 bases, leaving 7 bases not matched to a gene. CDR3 DNA: TGTGCCAGCGGATACCGGACAGGGGATAATTCACCCCTCCACTTT. Its protein product is CASGYRTGDNSPLHF.

This chain joins TRBV5-4 and TRBJ2-7; TRBD1 might be the D (5 bases). Germline CDR1 and CDR2: SGHNT and YYREEE (reference sequence). With 0 bases removed from V and 5 bases from J, the gap between germline ends came to 15 bases. The CDR3 runs 15 residues. The CDR3: CASSLAGRVYHEQYF. For the CDR3, the DNA is TGTGCCAGCAGCTTGGCCGGCAGGGTGTACCACGAGCAGTACTTC.

The V and J genes are TRBV19 and TRBJ1-2, with TRBD1 identical over 8 bases. The V gene end was trimmed by 7 bases and the J gene end by 4 bases; junction bases not matched to a gene: 2. The CDR3 extends over 12 amino acids. CDR1 LNHDA and CDR2 SQIVND come from the germline V gene (reference sequence). CDR3 amino acids: CASTGTGYGYTF. In DNA, the CDR3 is TGTGCCAGTACTGGGACAGGCTATGGCTACACCTTC.

The V and J genes are TRBV19 and TRBJ1-1, with D unclear. The CDR3 extends over 14 amino acids. The germline V gene has CDR1 LNHDA and CDR2 SQIVND (reference sequence). Trimming cost V 5 bases and J 1 base, with 11 bases left between them. CDR3: CASSLFAANTEAFF. CDR3 bases: TGTGCCAGTAGTTTATTTGCGGCGAACACTGAAGCTTTCTTT.

The rearrangement uses TRBV5-1 and TRBJ2-2; 9 bases agree with TRBD1. This CDR3 is built from 16 residues. The V segment lost 1 base and the J segment 5 bases; nucleotides outside the gene matches: 6. Germline lookup yields CDR1 SGHRS and CDR2 YFSETQ. CDR3 sequence: CASSLSGTGRTGELFF. DNA for the CDR3: TGCGCCAGCAGCTTGAGTGGGACAGGGCGTACCGGGGAGCTGTTTTTT. Full variable domain (missing parts from reference TRBV5-1 and TRBJ2-2): KAGVTQTPRYLIKTRGQQVTLSCSPISGHRSVSWYQQTPGQGLQFLFEYFSETQRNKGNFPGRFSGRQFSNSRSEMNVSTLELGDSALYLCASSLSGTGRTGELFFGEGSRLTVL.

The chain has TRBV6-1 and TRBJ1-1, with TRBD1 matching over 8 bases. The V and J ends lost 8 bases and 5 bases, in that order; junction bases with no gene match: 7. Germline lookup yields CDR1 MNHNS and CDR2 SASEGT. There are 13 residues in the CDR3. CDR3 sequence reads: CASGQGAFTEAFF. The CDR3 bases are TGTGCCAGCGGGCAGGGGGCATTTACTGAAGCTTTCTTT.

This clone has a single count. The chain is built from TRBV19 and TRBJ1-2; D possibly corresponds to TRBD1 (6 bases). Trimming stripped 8 bases from V and 0 bases from J, with 16 bases between. Germline lookup yields CDR1 LNHDA and CDR2 SQIVND (reference sequence). This CDR3 spans 15 amino acids. The CDR3 loop reads CASLTTGSANYGYTF. The DNA for the CDR3 is TGTGCCAGTTTAACAACAGGGTCAGCTAACTATGGCTACACCTTC.

This clone was counted once. The chain recombines TRBV13 with TRBJ2-1; 10 bases are shared with TRBD1. The CDR3 length is 14 residues. From germline, CDR1 is PRHDT and CDR2 FYEKMQ (reference sequence). V shed 6 bases and J 7 bases; nucleotides not matched to a gene: 6. Written as DNA, the CDR3 is TGTGCCAGCAGTACCGGACAGGGGGTAAATGAGCAGTTCTTC. Encoded protein: CASSTGQGVNEQFF.

The CDR3 bases are TGTGCCAGCAGCCCTCAACAGGGGGCACGGACTGAAGCTTTCTTT. Translated: CASSPQQGARTEAFF. V and J are TRBV27 and TRBJ1-1, with 9 bases aligning to TRBD1. The ends lost 6 bases at V and 5 bases at J; junction bases unmatched: 10. The CDR3 loop spans 15 amino acids. Germline assignment: CDR1 MNHEY and CDR2 SMNVEV (reference sequence).

The chain carries TRBV18 and TRBJ2-3; D might be TRBD2 (5 bases). This CDR3 has 15 amino acids. The germline CDR1 and CDR2 sequences are KGHSH and LQKENI. V gave up 0 bases and J gave up 1 base, with 8 bases separating them. The DNA of the CDR3 is TGTGCCAGCTCACCACCGGCAGCGGGCACAGATACGCAGTATTTT. Translating gives CASSPPAAGTDTQYF.

The gene calls are TRBV5-1 and TRBJ1-2; 11 bases line up with TRBD1. J gave up 6 bases and V 4 bases, and 8 bases lay outside the gene matches. Germline values: CDR1 SGHRS, CDR2 YFSETQ. The CDR3 is 15 amino acids. CDR3 bases: TGCGCCAGCAGCCCGGACAGGGGGCTAGGGGATGGCTACACCTTC. This gives the protein CASSPDRGLGDGYTF.

The CDR3 region has the DNA TGTGCCAGCAGCTTGGGTGACAGGGGGGAGACCCAGTACTTC. Its translation: CASSLGDRGETQYF. This chain joins TRBV7-7 and TRBJ2-5; 9 bases align to TRBD1. The V gene's germline CDR1 is SSHAT and CDR2 FNYEAQ (reference sequence). V dropped 3 bases and J dropped 5; count of bases not matched to a gene: 4. The CDR3 extends over 14 amino acids.

V and J are TRBV9 and TRBJ2-2; TRBD2 might be the D (6 bases). The germline V gene has CDR1 SGDLS and CDR2 YYNGEE. V dropped 5 bases and J dropped 1 base, with 12 bases sitting between them. The CDR3 consists of 15 residues. The CDR3 sequence: CASRRGSGNTGELFF. The CDR3 DNA follows: TGTGCCAGCAGACGAGGTAGCGGGAACACCGGGGAGCTGTTTTTT.

This clone came up once. The V call is TRBV15, the J call TRBJ2-3; no firm D call. With 3 bases removed from V and 0 bases from J, the gap between germline ends came to 10 bases. The CDR3 spans 15 residues. CDR1 and CDR2 (germline): LNHNV, YYDKDF (reference sequence). CDR3 nucleotides: TGTGCCACCAGCAGGTTTCCGGGTAGCACAGATACGCAGTATTTT. As protein: CATSRFPGSTDTQYF.

The chain links TRBV5-1 to TRBJ1-1, with a tentative D call TRBD1 (6 bases). CDR3 length: 13 amino acids. Between the trimmed V and J ends, which lost 5 bases and 2 bases, there was a span of 10 bases. Germline V gene data show CDR1 as SGHRS and CDR2 as YFSETQ. The CDR3 loop is CASSWDTNTEAFF. CDR3 sequence (DNA): TGCGCCAGCAGTTGGGACACCAACACTGAAGCTTTCTTT.

The chain combines TRBV4-3 with TRBJ2-7; TRBD1 is a possible D gene (6 bases). The CDR3 extends over 15 amino acids. V lost 0 bases and J lost 1, with 10 bases in between. Germline CDR1 LGHNA, CDR2 YSLEER. CDR3 sequence (DNA): TGCGCCAGCAGCCAAGAGCCCCAGGGGTCCTACGAGCAGTACTTC. Amino acid sequence: CASSQEPQGSYEQYF.

This clone has a single count. This rearrangement joins TRBV7-2 to TRBJ2-7; 8 nucleotides agree with TRBD2. CDR3 length: 14 residues. Germline CDR1 reads SGHTA; CDR2 reads FQGNSA. V was pared by 5 bases and J by 7 bases, with 10 bases of the junction left unmatched. Written as DNA, the CDR3 is TGTGCCAGCAGCGTATCGGGGGGGCCTAGGGAGCAGTACTTC. This sequence encodes CASSVSGGPREQYF.

The chain links TRBV6-5 to TRBJ1-1, with D possibly being TRBD1 (5 bases). V was clipped by 7 bases and J by 4 bases, with 16 bases between them. Germline V CDR1 and CDR2: MNHEY, SVGAGI. The CDR3 loop spans 14 amino acids. The CDR3 spells CASKGTSDSTEAFF. The DNA of the CDR3 is TGTGCCAGCAAGGGCACCTCCGACAGCACTGAAGCTTTCTTT.